Described below is a single TCR beta chain sequence and its context. The antigen is not known. The source of the sample is a study of T cells after yellow fever vaccination. Study-level points and caveats: Subsequent booster samples again held most clones from primary vaccination (96% CD4, approximately 86% CD8). A minor fraction of clonotypes spanned both CD4 and CD8 compartments.

Germline V CDR1 and CDR2: SGHTA, FQGNSA. Trimming removed 5 bases from V and 2 bases from J, with 16 bases in between. This CDR3 is built from 15 residues. Universal primer sites and UMIs were introduced during 5'RACE template-switching synthesis of TCR cDNA. TCRdb re-called the 5' RACE reads through MiXCR, storing one row per CDR3 protein. The sample lists fewer than 650,000 distinct CDR3 sequences, roughly 22% seen once, with about 16% in the top ten. Material: PBMCs, obtained approximately 22 days after the first yellow fever vaccination. This TCR came from a man between 18 and 29 years old who received the YFV17D yellow fever vaccine. This chain connects TRBV7-2 to TRBJ2-7; D may be TRBD1 (5 bases). In DNA form, the CDR3 reads TGTGCCAGCAGCCAAACGCTACAGGTTGCCTACGAGCAGTACTTC. Its protein product is CASSQTLQVAYEQYF. Full variable domain (rest looked up from reference TRBV7-2 and TRBJ2-7): GAGVSQSPSNKVTEKGKDVELRCDPISGHTALYWYRQSLGQGLEFLIYFQGNSAPDKSGLPSDRFSAERTGGSVSTLTIQRTQQEDSAVYLCASSQTLQVAYEQYFGPGTRLTVT.